The source of this T cell receptor (beta chain) is a study of cytomegalovirus exposure and HLA in healthy donors. Study observations and caveats: In an earlier analysis, about 87% or about 30%: the productive usage of most TCR beta V segments. A later analysis by the authors found several of the most significant clusters apparently linked to common viral pathogens.

The PCR had 60 Vbeta and 13 Jbeta primers. In the original processing: Approximately 11 million shared chains were among roughly 81 million unique TCR beta chains counted in a later analysis. The table came from immunoSEQ multiplex PCR; TCRdb's copy has only in-frame clones and leaves some out. From that table come the V and J calls and clone size; the DNA was used to work out D and trimming. This sample yields approximately 150,000 clones, of which approximately 70% are seen a single time; under 7% belongs to the top ten. As regards this clone: Its specificity is unknown.

The sequence was collected from a woman in her late teens or twenties in good health and CMV-seropositive. Sequencing was performed on PBMCs.

CDR3 loop: CASSPKVEGFTNTGELFF. CDR3 DNA: TGTGCCAGCAGCCCCAAAGTGGAGGGGTTCACGAACACCGGGGAGCTGTTTTTT. V and J are TRBV9 and TRBJ2-2; the D gene is possibly TRBD2 (6 bases). Germline assignment: CDR1 SGDLS and CDR2 YYNGEE. V gave up 4 bases and J gave up 0 bases, with 19 bases separating them. CDR3 length: 18 residues. The entire variable domain, with the rest obtained from reference TRBV9 and TRBJ2-2, is as follows: DSGVTQTPKHLITATGQRVTLRCSPRSGDLSVYWYQQSLDQGLQFLIQYYNGEERAKGNILERFSAQQFPDLHSELNLSSLELGDSALYFCASSPKVEGFTNTGELFFGEGSRLTVL.